The rows below give T cell receptor beta chains drawn from one sample of a study of T-cell memory formation after mild COVID-19. Using its own MiXCR run on the 5' RACE reads, TCRdb lists one record per CDR3 protein. The data show roughly 110,000 distinct CDR3 sequences, with 14% seen just once and 35% to 50% held by the top ten. Sequencing was done on a sample of PBMCs or a T cell subset sorted from them (not recorded which). Receptors originate from a man aged 18 to 29 who had mild COVID-19 (a few samples of this study predate the infection). Cell type and time point are not known. CDR3s include the opening cysteine and the closing phenylalanine or tryptophan. D genes are given only for firm matches. Not all rows give a size; the values are once, few, many and, for expanded clones, a class.

TRBD2,TRBJ2-7,NA,TRBV5-1,TGCGCCAGCAGCCAGGCTCGGGGGGCCTACGAGCAGTACTTC,CASSQARGAYEQYF
TRBD2,TRBJ2-3,NA,TRBV5-1,TGCGCCAGCAGCTCTCCTACTAGCGGACACACAGATACGCAGTATTTT,CASSSPTSGHTDTQYF
TRBD1,TRBJ1-2,NA,TRBV9,TGTGCCAGCAGCCGGACAGGGGGAACCTATGGCTACACCTTC,CASSRTGGTYGYTF
NA,TRBJ2-7,few,TRBV6-2/TRBV6-3,TGTGCCACCACCAGTAGGGCCGAGCAGTACTTC,CATTSRAEQYF
NA,TRBJ2-1,NA,TRBV6-2/TRBV6-3,TGTGCCAGCCGGGGTTGGGAGAGCTCCTACAATGAGCAGTTCTTC,CASRGWESSYNEQFF
NA,TRBJ1-3,few,TRBV6-5,TGTGCCAGCAGTTACTCGCCGGAGGGAGCTGGAAACACCATATATTTT,CASSYSPEGAGNTIYF
TRBD1,TRBJ2-1,many,TRBV5-5,TGTGCCAGCAGCTTGCAACAGGGGAAATACAATGAGCAGTTCTTC,CASSLQQGKYNEQFF
NA,TRBJ1-5,few,TRBV27,TGTGCCAGCAGTTTAGGGCAGGGCAACAATCAGCCCCAGCATTTT,CASSLGQGNNQPQHF
TRBD2,TRBJ2-2,NA,TRBV7-6,TGTGCCAGCACTTCGGGGGGGGTGACCGGGGAGCTGTTTTTT,CASTSGGVTGELFF
TRBD1,TRBJ1-2,NA,TRBV7-8,TGTGCCAGCAGCTTCCCACTGGGGACAGGGCACGGCTACACCTTC,CASSFPLGTGHGYTF
NA,TRBJ2-7,NA,TRBV21-1,TGTGCCAGCAGCATCCGGGACAGGGCCTACGAGCAGTACTTC,CASSIRDRAYEQYF
NA,TRBJ2-5,NA,TRBV24-1,TGTGCCACCAGTGTTAAGGACCAAGAGACCCAGTACTTC,CATSVKDQETQYF
NA,TRBJ2-3,few,TRBV7-9,TGTGCCAGCAGCCCGGGCGCACGGGGGAATGCAGATACGCAGTATTTT,CASSPGARGNADTQYF
TRBD2,TRBJ2-1,NA,TRBV9,TGTGCCAGCAGCGGGGGACTAGCGGCCTACAATGAGCAGTTCTTC,CASSGGLAAYNEQFF
NA,TRBJ2-1,NA,TRBV28,TGTGCCAGCAGTCCCACATGGGGGGCGAATGAGCAGTTCTTC,CASSPTWGANEQFF
NA,TRBJ2-3,NA,TRBV7-2,TGTGCCAGCAGCTTAGCGGTATGGGCAGGGGCAGATACGCAGTATTTT,CASSLAVWAGADTQYF
NA,TRBJ2-7,few,TRBV19,TGTGCCAGCCAAAGGGGGGGGGCCTACGAGCAGTACTTC,CASQRGGAYEQYF
NA,TRBJ2-3,few,TRBV2,TGTGCCAGCAGTGAACTAAAGTCTTACTCCACAGATACGCAGTATTTT,CASSELKSYSTDTQYF
NA,TRBJ1-3,NA,TRBV7-9,TGTGCCGGCAGCTTCGACAGCTCTGGAAACACCATATATTTT,CAGSFDSSGNTIYF
TRBD1,TRBJ1-6,few,TRBV4-2,TGTGCCAGCAGCCAAGTTTTCGTCGGGGACAGCTTTAATTCACCCCTCCACTTT,CASSQVFVGDSFNSPLHF
TRBD1,TRBJ1-4,few,TRBV6-1,TGTGCCAGCAGTGAGCCAGACAGGGGGCGAGATGAAAAACTGTTTTTT,CASSEPDRGRDEKLFF
NA,TRBJ2-7,NA,TRBV20-1,TGCAGTGCTAGCTGGCAAACCGGCGAGCAGTACTTC,CSASWQTGEQYF
NA,TRBJ2-5,many,TRBV6-6,TGTGCCAGCAGTTACTGGCGGGCGGCAGAAGAGACCCAGTACTTC,CASSYWRAAEETQYF
NA,TRBJ2-7,few,TRBV7-9,TGTGCCAGCAGCTCCGGGGAAGGGCTCCACGAGCAGTACTTC,CASSSGEGLHEQYF
TRBD1,TRBJ1-3,NA,TRBV5-1,TGCGCCAGCAGCCCCTGGACAGGGAGCTCTGGAAACACCATATATTTT,CASSPWTGSSGNTIYF
TRBD1,TRBJ2-7,many,TRBV20-1,TGCAGTGCTAGAGATCCGGGACAGCTCCACGAGCAGTACTTC,CSARDPGQLHEQYF
NA,TRBJ2-5,NA,TRBV6-6,TGTGCCAGCAGTTACGCACCAGAAGTACGGGAGACCCAGTACTTC,CASSYAPEVRETQYF
NA,TRBJ2-3,few,TRBV6-5,TGTGCCAGCAGCTCCCCAAGGGTGGCAGATACGCAGTATTTT,CASSSPRVADTQYF
TRBD2,TRBJ2-3,many,TRBV11-2,TGTGCCAGCAGTTCTCTAGCGGAGATTACAGATACGCAGTATTTT,CASSSLAEITDTQYF
TRBD1,TRBJ1-2,NA,TRBV7-9,TGTGCCAGCAGCTCTCCGACAGGGCCGAAGTATGGCTACACCTTC,CASSSPTGPKYGYTF
NA,TRBJ1-5,NA,TRBV27,TGTGCCAGCCGTCTTACCGGGGGCGGCAATCAGCCCCAGCATTTT,CASRLTGGGNQPQHF
NA,TRBJ1-5,once,TRBV6-1,TGTGCCAGCAGCGCGGGAGGGGGAAGCAATCAGCCCCAGCATTTT,CASSAGGGSNQPQHF
TRBD2,TRBJ2-1,NA,TRBV7-3,TGTGCCAGCAGCTTCGTAGCGGGGGGGCCCACCTACAATGAGCAGTTCTTC,CASSFVAGGPTYNEQFF
NA,TRBJ2-5,few,TRBV27,TGTGCCAGCAGCCCGGGACTCTGGGAGACCCAGTACTTC,CASSPGLWETQYF
TRBD1,TRBJ1-1,NA,TRBV11-2,TGTGCCAGCAGCTTAGCTACTCCGGGACAGGGGATCTACTCGAACACTGAAGCTTTCTTT,CASSLATPGQGIYSNTEAFF
TRBD1,TRBJ1-2,NA,TRBV12-3/TRBV12-4,TGTGCCAGCAGTCCGATGTACGGGACAGGGCCCTATGGCTACACCTTC,CASSPMYGTGPYGYTF
TRBD1,TRBJ1-1,few,TRBV5-1,TGCGCCAGCAGCACGTTCGACAGGGGGCCCGAGAACACTGAAGCTTTCTTT,CASSTFDRGPENTEAFF
NA,TRBJ2-4,NA,TRBV28,TGTGCCAGCAGACCGGCATCAACTAGGAACATTCAGTACTTC,CASRPASTRNIQYF
NA,TRBJ1-2,few,TRBV6-1,TGTGCCAGCAAACACCCTGGGAGCTCCTATGGCTACACCTTC,CASKHPGSSYGYTF
NA,TRBJ2-3,few,TRBV21-1,TGTGCCAGCAGCAAAGAAGGGAGGGGGCTAGCTGGTAGCACAGATACGCAGTATTTT,CASSKEGRGLAGSTDTQYF
NA,TRBJ2-3,many,TRBV7-9,TGTGCCAGCAGCTCCTACAGGGGGGGAGGAAGCACAGATACGCAGTATTTT,CASSSYRGGGSTDTQYF
TRBD1,TRBJ2-1,many,TRBV12-3/TRBV12-4,TGTGCCAGCACTCCCGGACAGGGAAACAATGAGCAGTTCTTC,CASTPGQGNNEQFF
TRBD1,TRBJ2-1,NA,TRBV5-1,TGCGCCAGCAGGCCAATCAACGACAGGGGGCAAAATGAGCAGTTCTTC,CASRPINDRGQNEQFF
NA,TRBJ1-2,NA,TRBV7-9,TGTGCCAGCAGCCTTACAGCCATAGTCCAGGGACCCTATGGCTACACCTTC,CASSLTAIVQGPYGYTF
TRBD2,TRBJ2-1,NA,TRBV4-1,TGCGCCAGCAGCCAAGAGCCAGCAGCGGGGGTTTCCAATGAGCAGTTCTTC,CASSQEPAAGVSNEQFF
NA,TRBJ2-7,few,TRBV20-1,TGCAGTGCCGGACAGACTAGAAACTCCTACGAGCAGTACTTC,CSAGQTRNSYEQYF
NA,TRBJ2-4,many,TRBV6-5,TGTGCCAGCAGTTCGGCAGGGTTCTCGGACATTCAGTACTTC,CASSSAGFSDIQYF
TRBD1,TRBJ1-2,NA,TRBV15,TGTGCCACCAGCAGCCGGACAGGGACATATGGCTACACCTTC,CATSSRTGTYGYTF